The TCR beta chain under discussion was sequenced for a study of PD-L1 blockade in urothelial cancer. Sequencing used immunoSEQ multiplex PCR; TCRdb keeps in-frame clones, though not all of them. The repertoire holds 70,000 to 75,000 clones, with roughly nine tenths as singletons. Looked up from germline, CDR1 is LNHDA and CDR2 is SQIVND (reference sequence). V trimming: 7 bases; J trimming: 6 bases; junction bases outside the gene matches: 9. This CDR3 spans 14 amino acids. Sequenced here: PBMCs, sampled around atezolizumab (anti-PD-L1) treatment. The sequence came from a man between 60 and 75 years old with urothelial cancer. The rearrangement joins TRBV19 to TRBJ2-7, with TRBD1 matching 10 bases. DNA of the CDR3: TGTGCCAGTAAGGGGACAGGGGCTTCGTTCGAGCAGTACTTC. Translation gives CASKGTGASFEQYF. The whole variable domain, filled in from reference TRBV19 and TRBJ2-7, reads DGGITQSPKYLFRKEGQNVTLSCEQNLNHDAMYWYRQDPGQGLRLIYYSQIVNDFQKGDIAEGYSVSREKKESFPLTVTSAQKNPTAFYLCASKGTGASFEQYFGPGTRLTVT.